What follows are 29 T cell receptor beta chains derived from one specimen sequenced in a study of post-analysis software for immune sequencing data. Their antigens are not known. Researchers reported that TCR beta cDNA libraries carried unique molecular identifiers. One entry per CDR3 protein, called by TCRdb with MiXCR from the PCR reads. The repertoire has some 500,000 distinct CDR3 sequences, around 40% of them found once; the top ten carry roughly an eighth. Regarding the study as a whole: TRBV segments more frequent in patients than in controls numbered roughly 5 and included TRBV5-6, TRBV5-1 and TRBV20-1.

Sequencing was carried out using blood. All receptors come from a girl under 18 with multiple sclerosis.

V gene TRBV3-1 combines with J gene TRBJ2-7; 7 bases are a match to TRBD2. The CDR3 runs 16 residues. V was pared by 0 bases and J by 3 bases, with 8 bases of the junction left unmatched. Germline CDR1 LGHDT, CDR2 YNNKEL (reference sequence). The CDR3 protein is CASSQEGREPYYEQYF. As DNA, the CDR3 is TGTGCCAGCAGCCAAGAGGGGCGGGAGCCGTACTACGAGCAGTACTTC.

The rearrangement uses TRBV6-5 and TRBJ2-6; TRBD2 might be the D (5 bases). V dropped 0 bases and J dropped 2 bases, with 14 bases sitting between them. Germline V gives CDR1 MNHEY, CDR2 SVGAGI. CDR3 size: 18 residues. CDR3 in DNA: TGTGCCAGCAGTTACTCGATATCTACCGGGACTGGGGCCAACGTCCTGACTTTC. Translation: CASSYSISTGTGANVLTF.

The chain joins TRBV27 to TRBJ2-3; TRBD2 matches at 15 bases. Germline lookup yields CDR1 MNHEY and CDR2 SMNVEV (reference sequence). Trimming at V came to 5 bases and at J to 1 base, leaving 7 bases not matched to a gene. The CDR3 covers 18 residues. The CDR3 sequence is CASSPTGLAGGGTDTQYF. CDR3 bases: TGTGCCAGCAGTCCCACCGGACTAGCGGGAGGGGGCACAGATACGCAGTATTTT.

The chain has TRBV20-1 and TRBJ2-1; D is ambiguous. Germline CDR1 is DFQATT and CDR2 is SNEGSKA (reference sequence). CDR3 length: 15 residues. V lost 0 bases to trimming and J lost 0 bases, with 9 bases between them. This chain's CDR3 is CSARDRAVSYNEQFF. The CDR3 region has the DNA TGCAGTGCTAGAGATAGGGCAGTCTCCTACAATGAGCAGTTCTTC.

This chain joins TRBV7-3 and TRBJ2-3; 10 positions match TRBD2. Looked up from germline, CDR1 is SGHTA and CDR2 is FQGTGA. The CDR3 spans 16 residues. The V and J ends lost 5 bases and 4 bases, in that order; junction bases with no gene match: 9. The CDR3 is CASSPTTSGYADTQYF. The CDR3, as DNA: TGTGCCAGCAGCCCCACGACTAGCGGGTACGCAGATACGCAGTATTTT.

This clonotype occurred many times. J is TRBJ2-1 and V is TRBV5-1; 13 nucleotides line up with TRBD2. The CDR3 has 14 residues. Trimming took 7 bases from V and 7 from J; bases not matched to a gene: 5. CDR1 and CDR2 (germline): SGHRS, YFSETQ. The CDR3 sequence is CASALAGGGNEQFF. CDR3 coding DNA: TGCGCCAGCGCACTAGCGGGAGGGGGAAATGAGCAGTTCTTC.

The genes are TRBV6-2 or TRBV6-3 and TRBJ2-7; the D gene is possibly TRBD1 (6 bases). TRBJ2-5 matches the DNA end more closely, so the J call is doubtful. CDR3 length: 15 amino acids. The germline CDR1 and CDR2 sequences are MNHEY and SVGEGT. The CDR3 DNA follows: TGTGCCAGCAGCTCAACAGGGTTGCCCCAAGAGACCCAGTACTTC. Translating gives CASSSTGLPQETQYF.

This clonotype was picked up a small number of times. J is TRBJ2-5 and V is TRBV5-5, with TRBD1 as a possible D gene (5 bases). The CDR3 length is 14 residues. The V end lost 4 bases, the J end lost 2 bases, and 12 bases lay between the germline ends. CDR1 is SGHKS, CDR2 YYEKEE, per germline (reference sequence). This chain's CDR3 is CASSPGLRQETQYF. The CDR3 nucleotides are TGTGCCAGCAGCCCAGGGTTGAGGCAAGAGACCCAGTACTTC. The complete variable domain, with remaining parts taken from reference TRBV5-5 and TRBJ2-5, reads DAGVTQSPTHLIKTRGQQVTLRCSPISGHKSVSWYQQVLGQGPQFIFQYYEKEERGRGNFPDRFSARQFPNYSSELNVNALLLGDSALYLCASSPGLRQETQYFGPGTRLLVL.

V and J are TRBV12-3 or TRBV12-4 and TRBJ2-7, with 7 bases aligning to TRBD1. This CDR3 spans 15 amino acids. After removal of 5 bases from V and 1 base from J, the junction contained 8 bases not matched to a gene. CDR3 DNA sequence: TGTGCCAGCAGTGACAACAGGGGCGAATCCTACGAGCAGTACTTC. Protein: CASSDNRGESYEQYF.

This CDR3 is CAISGQGMTQPQHF. Here the CDR3 DNA reads TGTGCCATCAGTGGTCAGGGGATGACTCAGCCCCAGCATTTT. The chain couples TRBV10-3 to TRBJ1-5; weak D call: TRBD1 (6 bases). CDR3 length equals 14 residues. CDR1 and CDR2 (germline): ENHRY, SYGVKD. V was pared by 4 bases and J by 6 bases, with 13 bases between.

The chain couples TRBV3-1 to TRBJ2-5; possible D gene TRBD1, 6 bases. V was cut by 0 bases and J by 5 bases, with 13 bases left in between. CDR3 length: 15 residues. Germline CDR1 LGHDT, CDR2 YNNKEL (reference sequence). The chain's CDR3 is CASSQETRGEETQYF. The CDR3 coding sequence is TGTGCCAGCAGCCAAGAAACCAGGGGAGAGGAGACCCAGTACTTC.

This clonotype has just a few counts. The rearrangement uses TRBV20-1 and TRBJ2-7; 10 nucleotides line up with TRBD2. V lost 6 bases and J lost 4; bases outside the gene matches: 12. This CDR3 is built from 15 residues. Germline V gene lookup returns CDR1 DFQATT and CDR2 SNEGSKA (reference sequence). CDR3 bases: TGCAGTGCCCAGGGTGCTAGCGGGAGTTTTTACGAGCAGTACTTC. This sequence encodes CSAQGASGSFYEQYF.

This clonotype was seen a handful of times. V is TRBV4-1 and J is TRBJ1-2; D is possibly TRBD1 (5 bases). V lost 4 bases and J lost 8, with 23 bases in between. The V gene's germline CDR1 is MGHRA and CDR2 YSYEKL. This CDR3 is built from 16 residues. CDR3 nucleotides: TGCGCCAGCAGCCTCACGCGTACGTTGACAGCGGCCGGCTACACCTTC. Amino acids: CASSLTRTLTAAGYTF.

This rearrangement joins TRBV15 to TRBJ1-2; D is ambiguous. Trimming took off 0 bases at V and 4 bases at J, with 12 bases between the two ends. CDR1 is LNHNV, CDR2 YYDKDF, per germline (reference sequence). This CDR3 is built from 15 residues. The chain's CDR3 is CATSRDSRDSYGYTF. The CDR3 nucleotides read TGTGCCACCAGCAGAGATTCGAGGGATTCCTATGGCTACACCTTC.

This chain uses TRBV5-1 with TRBJ2-7; D is possibly TRBD2 (5 bases). Germline lookup yields CDR1 SGHRS and CDR2 YFSETQ. The CDR3 contains 12 residues. V was trimmed by 4 bases and J by 6 bases, leaving 11 bases between them. The DNA of the CDR3 is TGCGCCAGCAGCGAGGACTTTATCGAGCAGTACTTC. It encodes CASSEDFIEQYF.

The J gene is TRBJ1-1, the V gene TRBV7-3, with D tentatively TRBD1 (5 bases). The CDR3 runs to 15 residues. The V gene lost 1 base and the J gene lost 3 bases, with 12 bases spanning the gap. Germline values: CDR1 SGHTA, CDR2 FQGTGA. The DNA for the CDR3 is TGTGCCAGCAGCTTAAGGGGGAACGGGGACACTGAAGCTTTCTTT. Encoded protein: CASSLRGNGDTEAFF.

J is TRBJ2-6 and V is TRBV7-2, with TRBD1 identical over 7 bases. In germline, CDR1 is SGHTA, CDR2 FQGNSA. V lost 1 base to trimming and J lost 1 base; unmatched junction nucleotides: 7. CDR3 length equals 18 residues. This CDR3 reads CASSLGLQGYSGANVLTF. In DNA, the CDR3 is TGTGCCAGCAGCTTAGGACTACAGGGGTATTCTGGGGCCAACGTCCTGACTTTC.

This clonotype has only a few counts. Its ends do not fully match the called genes, so a read error is possible. The chain joins TRBV20-1 to TRBJ2-7; 10 positions agree with TRBD2. Germline loops: CDR1 DFQATT, CDR2 SNEGSKA (reference sequence). The CDR3 is made up of 19 amino acids. The CDR3 region is CSARALGTSGIKGTYEQYF. The CDR3 nucleotides read TGCAGTGCCAGAGCCCTCGGAACTAGCGGGATCAAAGGCACCTACGAGCAGTACTTC.

The genes are TRBV6-5 and TRBJ2-3, with D perhaps matching TRBD1 (6 bases). The germline V gene encodes CDR1 MNHEY and CDR2 SVGAGI. The CDR3 contains 13 residues. V shed 5 bases and J shed 7 bases, with 13 bases lying between them. DNA of the CDR3: TGTGCCAGCAGTCCCTCCAGGGGCAATACGCAGTATTTT. This gives the protein CASSPSRGNTQYF.

V gene TRBV7-9 combines with J gene TRBJ2-1, with D perhaps TRBD2 (6 bases). Trimming took 5 bases from V and 13 from J, leaving 24 bases between them. There are 15 residues in the CDR3. The germline gives CDR1 SEHNR, CDR2 FQNEAQ (reference sequence). The CDR3 here is CASSRSQGRYETQFF. DNA of the CDR3: TGTGCCAGCAGCCGGTCCCAAGGGAGGTATGAGACCCAGTTCTTC.

V and J are TRBV4-2 and TRBJ1-2, with D unclear. CDR3 length: 15 residues. Germline CDR1 and CDR2: LGHNA and YNFKEQ. Trimming stripped 4 bases from V and 5 bases from J, with 17 bases between. The CDR3 loop is CASSPSKTGRYGYTF. The DNA of the CDR3 is TGTGCCAGCAGCCCCTCAAAGACCGGCCGGTATGGCTACACCTTC.

This sequence joins TRBV6-6 and TRBJ2-7; D not certain. From germline, CDR1 is MNHNY and CDR2 SVGAGI (reference sequence). V was trimmed by 6 bases and J by 6 bases, leaving 12 bases between them. The CDR3 loop spans 12 amino acids. The CDR3: CASRSSALEQYF. DNA for the CDR3: TGTGCCAGCAGATCATCAGCGCTCGAGCAGTACTTC.

This clonotype turned up a few times. The chain employs TRBV10-3 and TRBJ1-6; D uncertain. This CDR3 is built from 16 residues. Trimming stripped 0 bases from V and 7 bases from J, with 13 bases between. Germline V CDR1 and CDR2: ENHRY, SYGVKD. The CDR3 sequence is CAISESMVKGNSPLHF. The CDR3 DNA follows: TGTGCCATCAGTGAGTCGATGGTTAAGGGAAATTCACCCCTCCACTTT.

V and J are TRBV5-4 and TRBJ2-3, with no clear D. Trimming removed 0 bases from V and 10 bases from J, with 15 bases in between. Germline CDR1 is SGHNT and CDR2 is YYREEE (reference sequence). The CDR3 runs 14 residues. CDR3 residues: CASSLAKSGWAQYF. In DNA form, the CDR3 reads TGTGCCAGCAGCTTGGCCAAAAGTGGATGGGCGCAGTATTTT.

V and J are TRBV6-1 and TRBJ2-1; tentatively, D is TRBD2 (5 bases). Trimming removed 7 bases at V and 6 bases at J, with 22 bases between. The CDR3 totals 16 residues. Germline CDR1 is MNHNS and CDR2 is SASEGT. The CDR3 reads CASTASRAEGLNEQFF. The CDR3 DNA reads as TGTGCCAGCACCGCCTCGCGGGCAGAGGGCCTCAATGAGCAGTTCTTC.

This clonotype was seen just once. This may be a read error: a much more frequent sequence differs by one nucleotide. The chain joins TRBV7-2 to TRBJ2-1; 9 bases are shared with TRBD2. CDR3 length: 16 amino acids. The V gene's germline CDR1 is SGHTA and CDR2 FQGNSA. The CDR3 spells CASSLASGSSYNERFF. DNA of the CDR3: TGTGCCAGCAGCTTAGCTAGCGGGAGTTCCTACAATGAGCGGTTCTTC.

The chain uses TRBV30 and TRBJ2-1; D may be TRBD2 (6 bases). Per germline, CDR1 GTSNPN and CDR2 SVGIG (reference sequence). The CDR3 extends over 14 amino acids. V lost 7 bases to trimming and J lost 5 bases, with 18 bases between them. CDR3 DNA sequence: TGTGCCTCCACATCCGGGACTGTACACAATGAGCAGTTCTTC. This gives the protein CASTSGTVHNEQFF.

V gene TRBV15 combines with J gene TRBJ1-5; a possible D gene is TRBD1 (6 bases). Germline CDR1 is LNHNV and CDR2 is YYDKDF (reference sequence). CDR3 length: 15 residues. V lost 0 bases and J 4 bases, leaving 10 bases between the germline ends. Here the CDR3 reads CATSRDRTENQPQHF. DNA of the CDR3: TGTGCCACCAGCAGAGATCGGACAGAGAATCAGCCCCAGCATTTT.

The chain uses TRBV5-5 and TRBJ1-2, with a weak D call TRBD1 (5 bases). The CDR3 runs to 14 residues. Germline CDR1 is SGHKS and CDR2 is YYEKEE (reference sequence). V dropped 0 bases and J dropped 2 bases, with 8 bases sitting between them. The DNA of the CDR3 is TGTGCCAGCAGCTTGGAGGGGAAGAACTATGGCTACACCTTC. Translating it yields CASSLEGKNYGYTF.